This TCR beta chain comes out of a study of glioma-infiltrating T cells. Using RNA template, CDR3s of TCR alpha and beta were amplified with iRepertoire arm-PCR. For one-step reverse transcription and amplification, about 90-400 ng of tissue mRNA or PBMC total RNA was used. MiXCR was run by TCRdb on the multiplex PCR reads, yielding one entry per CDR3 protein. This table has about 140,000 distinct CDR3 sequences, about two fifths appearing once. The study, taken as a whole, reports: Very few CDR3 sequences were shared between tissue and blood. Above-expected tissue-blood divergence occurred in all gliomas, most in low-grade ones.

This clonotype was detected a few times. Its antigen remains unknown. The sequence was obtained from a human donor with low-grade glioma or glioblastoma, undergoing nonglioma brain surgery, or in good health (not recorded which). What was sequenced was glioma tissue, nonneoplastic brain tissue, or PBMCs (not recorded which).

CDR3 amino acids: CASTRTSGNTIYF. DNA of the CDR3: TGTGCCAGCACACGTACCTCTGGAAACACCATATATTTT. V gene TRBV28 combines with J gene TRBJ1-3; no definite D call. From germline, CDR1 is MDHEN and CDR2 SYDVKM. V was cut by 7 bases and J by 0 bases, with 7 bases left in between. This CDR3 region has 13 residues.